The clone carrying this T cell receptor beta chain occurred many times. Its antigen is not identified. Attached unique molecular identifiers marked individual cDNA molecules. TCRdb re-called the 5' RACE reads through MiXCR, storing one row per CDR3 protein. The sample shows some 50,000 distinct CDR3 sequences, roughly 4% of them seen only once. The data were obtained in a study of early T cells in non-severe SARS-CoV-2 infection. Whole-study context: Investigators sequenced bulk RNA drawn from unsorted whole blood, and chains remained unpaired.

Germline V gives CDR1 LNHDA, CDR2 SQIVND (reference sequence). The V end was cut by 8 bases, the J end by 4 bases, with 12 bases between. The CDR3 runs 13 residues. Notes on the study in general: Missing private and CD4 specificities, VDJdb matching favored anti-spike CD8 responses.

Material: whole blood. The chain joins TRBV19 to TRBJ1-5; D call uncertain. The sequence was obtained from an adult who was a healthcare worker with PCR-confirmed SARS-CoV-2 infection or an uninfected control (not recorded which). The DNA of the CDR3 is TGTGCCAGTCGCGCGGCAGGTAATCAGCCCCAGCATTTT. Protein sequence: CASRAAGNQPQHF.